This T cell receptor (beta chain) was obtained from a study of T cell repertoires in cytomegalovirus infection. TCRdb re-called the reads through MiXCR, storing one row per CDR3 protein. The data hold about 220,000 distinct CDR3 sequences, with about 40% observed a single time. This clonotype was observed a single time. The antigen is not known. The CDR3 runs 18 residues. Germline V lookup: CDR1 KGHDR, CDR2 SFDVKD. Deletions cut 3 bases from V and 3 bases from J, with 19 bases between. The sequence was obtained from a human donor in good health (CMV status not recorded). Some clones in this sample may be carry-over from other donors' samples. Specimen: CD8+ T cells from cultured PBMCs, collected from culture after CMV antigen stimulation. This chain joins TRBV24-1 and TRBJ2-2; maybe TRBD2 (6 bases). The CDR3 loop reads CATSDALWGEGDTGELFF. As DNA, the CDR3 is TGTGCCACCAGTGATGCATTGTGGGGGGAAGGCGACACCGGGGAGCTGTTTTTT.